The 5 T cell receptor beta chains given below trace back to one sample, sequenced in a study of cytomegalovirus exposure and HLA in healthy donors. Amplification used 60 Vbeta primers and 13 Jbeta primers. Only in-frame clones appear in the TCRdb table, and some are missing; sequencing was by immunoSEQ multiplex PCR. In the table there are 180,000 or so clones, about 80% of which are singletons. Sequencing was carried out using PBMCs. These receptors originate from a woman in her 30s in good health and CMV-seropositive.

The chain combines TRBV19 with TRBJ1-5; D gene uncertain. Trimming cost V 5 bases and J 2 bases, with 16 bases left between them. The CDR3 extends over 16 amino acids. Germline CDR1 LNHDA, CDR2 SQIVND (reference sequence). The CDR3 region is CASSPLGRERNQPQHF. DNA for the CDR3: TGTGCCAGTAGTCCCTTGGGGAGGGAGCGCAATCAGCCCCAGCATTTT.

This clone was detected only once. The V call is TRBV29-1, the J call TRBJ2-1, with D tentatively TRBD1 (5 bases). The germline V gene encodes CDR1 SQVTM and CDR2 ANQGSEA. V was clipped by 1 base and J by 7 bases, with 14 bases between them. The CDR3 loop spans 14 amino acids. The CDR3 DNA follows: TGCAGCGTTGAAGCTAGGGGCAGACAGAATGAGCAGTTCTTC. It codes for CSVEARGRQNEQFF.

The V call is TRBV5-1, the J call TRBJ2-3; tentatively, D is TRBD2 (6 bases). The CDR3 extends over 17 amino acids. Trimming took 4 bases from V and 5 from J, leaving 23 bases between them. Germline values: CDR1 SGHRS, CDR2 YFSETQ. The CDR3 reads CASSRMTVGGVGDTQYF. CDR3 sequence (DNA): TGCGCCAGCAGCCGAATGACCGTCGGCGGGGTGGGAGATACGCAGTATTTT. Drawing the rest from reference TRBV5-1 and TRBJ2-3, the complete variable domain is KAGVTQTPRYLIKTRGQQVTLSCSPISGHRSVSWYQQTPGQGLQFLFEYFSETQRNKGNFPGRFSGRQFSNSRSEMNVSTLELGDSALYLCASSRMTVGGVGDTQYFGPGTRLTVL.

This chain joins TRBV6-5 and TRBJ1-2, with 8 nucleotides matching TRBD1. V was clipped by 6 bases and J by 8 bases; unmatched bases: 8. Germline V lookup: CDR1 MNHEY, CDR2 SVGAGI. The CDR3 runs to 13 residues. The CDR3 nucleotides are TGTGCCAGCAGCCCTCCAGGGGGCAGAGGCTACACCTTC. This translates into CASSPPGGRGYTF.

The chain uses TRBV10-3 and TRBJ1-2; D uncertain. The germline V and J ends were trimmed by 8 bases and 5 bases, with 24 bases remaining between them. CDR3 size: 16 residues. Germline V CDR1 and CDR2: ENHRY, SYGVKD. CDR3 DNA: TGTGCCATCCCAGATGACAAGGACCGGAGAGGGTATGGCTACACCTTC. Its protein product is CAIPDDKDRRGYGYTF.